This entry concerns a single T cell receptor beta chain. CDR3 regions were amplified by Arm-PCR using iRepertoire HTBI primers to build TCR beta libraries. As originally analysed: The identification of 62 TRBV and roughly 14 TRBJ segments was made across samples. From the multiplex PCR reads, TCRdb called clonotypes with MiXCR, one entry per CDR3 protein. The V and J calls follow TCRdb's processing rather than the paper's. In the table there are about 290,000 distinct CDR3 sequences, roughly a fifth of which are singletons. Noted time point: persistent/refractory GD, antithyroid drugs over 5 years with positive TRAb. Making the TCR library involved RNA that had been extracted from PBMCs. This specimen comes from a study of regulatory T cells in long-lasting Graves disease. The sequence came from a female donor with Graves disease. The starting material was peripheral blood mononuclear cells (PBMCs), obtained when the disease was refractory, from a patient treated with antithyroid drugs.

As DNA, the CDR3 is TGTGCCAGCAGCTTGTACAGGTATAGCAATCAGCCCCAGCATTTT. It specifies CASSLYRYSNQPQHF. The rearrangement links TRBV5-6 to TRBJ1-5, with TRBD1 as a possible D gene (5 bases). The CDR3 is 15 amino acids. The germline CDR1 and CDR2 sequences are SGHDT and YYEEEE. Trimming removed 1 base from V and 0 bases from J, with 8 bases in between.